This passage covers 26 T cell receptor beta chains from one sample sequenced in a study. A single record per CDR3 protein comes from TCRdb applying MiXCR to the 5' RACE reads. This table has approximately 29,000 distinct CDR3 sequences, about 26% appearing once. The material sequenced was naive CD4+ T cells sorted from a lymph node. Described subset: naive CD4+ T cells, CD4+CD45RA+CD25-. The receptors were sampled from a female donor with breast cancer.

V and J are TRBV5-1 and TRBJ2-1, with 14 bases lining up with TRBD2. There are 16 residues in the CDR3. V gave up 3 bases and J gave up 12 bases; unmatched junction bases: 11. Per the germline V gene, CDR1 is SGHRS and CDR2 is YFSETQ. The CDR3 is CASSSRGLAGVDVQFF. The CDR3, as DNA: TGCGCCAGCAGCTCACGGGGACTAGCGGGAGTCGATGTGCAGTTCTTC.

This clonotype was picked up a small number of times. The rearrangement links TRBV20-1 to TRBJ1-5; 10 nucleotides line up with TRBD1. There are 15 residues in the CDR3. J gave up 2 bases and V 5 bases, and 6 bases lay outside the gene matches. Germline V gene data show CDR1 as DFQATT and CDR2 as SNEGSKA (reference sequence). CDR3 protein: CSALTGTGGNQPQHF. DNA of the CDR3: TGCAGTGCTCTTACCGGGACAGGGGGCAATCAGCCCCAGCATTTT.

This clonotype was recorded a few times. V is TRBV6-1 and J is TRBJ1-2, with D unresolved. This CDR3 is 13 amino acids long. Germline loops: CDR1 MNHNS, CDR2 SASEGT. V lost 10 bases and J 8 bases, leaving 20 bases between the germline ends. Here the CDR3 DNA reads TGTGCCACCGAGAGTGGGCAGGTGGTGGGCTACACCTTC. It codes for CATESGQVVGYTF.

J is TRBJ2-1 and V is TRBV4-2; D perhaps matches TRBD2 (5 bases). The CDR3 runs to 15 residues. The V and J ends lost 1 base and 0 bases respectively, with 7 bases between them. Germline CDR1 reads LGHNA; CDR2 reads YNFKEQ. The CDR3 DNA sequence: TGTGCCAGCAGCCAAGGGAGGACCTCCTACAATGAGCAGTTCTTC. Translated: CASSQGRTSYNEQFF.

A note on this clonotype: Being one base from a much bigger clone, this may be a read error. CDR3 bases: TGTGCCAGCAGCCACGCACCGGGCGGACATTACGAGCAGTGCTTC. It translates to CASSHAPGGHYEQCF. The chain recombines TRBV4-2 with TRBJ2-7, with D tentatively TRBD1 (5 bases). This CDR3 spans 15 amino acids. The germline gives CDR1 LGHNA, CDR2 YNFKEQ.

The chain combines TRBV20-1 with TRBJ2-5, with D uncertain. CDR1 and CDR2 from the germline V gene are DFQATT and SNEGSKA (reference sequence). The CDR3 loop spans 11 amino acids. V was trimmed by 4 bases and J by 5 bases, leaving 8 bases between them. CDR3 in amino acids: CSAKPGETQYF. The CDR3 coding sequence is TGCAGTGCTAAACCCGGGGAGACCCAGTACTTC.

The genes are TRBV12-3 or TRBV12-4 and TRBJ2-2, with 7 bases that match TRBD1. The CDR3 is 15 residues long. V dropped 6 bases and J dropped 4; count of bases not matched to a gene: 8. This chain's CDR3 is CASRSTGVGTGELFF. As DNA, the CDR3 is TGTGCCAGCAGGTCAACAGGGGTTGGCACCGGGGAGCTGTTTTTT.

The table lists this clonotype with a few counts. The chain employs TRBV6-5 and TRBJ2-3; 10 bases align to TRBD1. This CDR3 has 19 amino acids. After removal of 4 bases from V and 2 bases from J, the junction contained 15 bases not matched to a gene. Germline V CDR1 and CDR2: MNHEY, SVGAGI. The CDR3 is CASSSSPTGTGEVTDTQYF. The DNA for the CDR3 is TGTGCCAGCAGTTCCTCTCCCACCGGGACAGGGGAAGTCACAGATACGCAGTATTTT.

This clonotype is labeled as medium-sized. V gene TRBV20-1 combines with J gene TRBJ2-7, with TRBD1 identical over 8 bases. J was trimmed by 7 bases and V by 6 bases; bases with no gene match: 5. The CDR3 contains 11 residues. Germline V gives CDR1 DFQATT, CDR2 SNEGSKA (reference sequence). The CDR3 loop reads CSADRGYEQYF. The CDR3 coding sequence is TGCAGTGCAGACAGGGGTTATGAGCAGTACTTC.

The V and J genes are TRBV25-1 and TRBJ1-4; weak D call: TRBD1 (5 bases). Trimming shortened V by 3 bases and J by 10 bases, and 21 bases separated the two germline ends. The CDR3 runs to 16 residues. Germline V lookup: CDR1 MGHDK, CDR2 SYGVNS. The DNA for the CDR3 is TGTGCCAGCAGTGACGAAAAAGGTGGGGCTTGGGGAAAACTGTTTTTT. Translated: CASSDEKGGAWGKLFF.

The genes are TRBV20-1 and TRBJ2-3; 8 bases line up with TRBD2. Trimming at V came to 6 bases and at J to 1 base, leaving 9 bases not matched to a gene. The CDR3 sequence is 15 residues long. Germline V CDR1 and CDR2: DFQATT, SNEGSKA (reference sequence). As DNA, the CDR3 is TGCAGTGCCCCCCCGAGCGGGGGACGCACAGATACGCAGTATTTT. It translates to CSAPPSGGRTDTQYF.

The chain couples TRBV27 to TRBJ2-7, with D possibly called TRBD1 or TRBD2 (5 bases each). The CDR3 is 13 residues long. From germline, CDR1 is MNHEY and CDR2 SMNVEV (reference sequence). V was shortened by 6 bases and J by 3 bases, with 12 bases between the two germline ends. The CDR3 coding sequence is TGTGCCAGCAGCTTGGGGGAAGACTACGAGCAGTACTTC. It is translated as CASSLGEDYEQYF.

This clonotype was recorded once. This may arise from a read error, as a much more abundant clone is one base away. The J gene is TRBJ1-5, the V gene TRBV5-1; no clear D. CDR1 is SGHRS, CDR2 YFSETQ, per germline. This CDR3 is built from 15 residues. The CDR3 here is CAGSLGYGDLEPQHF. Here the CDR3 DNA reads TGCGCCGGCAGCTTGGGATATGGGGATTTGGAGCCCCAGCATTTT.

The V call is TRBV5-1, the J call TRBJ2-7; 12 positions match TRBD2. Losses at the gene ends were 0 bases for V and 5 bases for J; bases not matched to a gene: 6. This CDR3 spans 16 amino acids. Germline lookup yields CDR1 SGHRS and CDR2 YFSETQ. The CDR3 is CASSLALAGGVHEQYF. The CDR3 DNA reads as TGCGCCAGCAGCTTGGCACTAGCGGGAGGAGTCCACGAGCAGTACTTC. Drawing the rest from reference TRBV5-1 and TRBJ2-7, the complete variable domain is KAGVTQTPRYLIKTRGQQVTLSCSPISGHRSVSWYQQTPGQGLQFLFEYFSETQRNKGNFPGRFSGRQFSNSRSEMNVSTLELGDSALYLCASSLALAGGVHEQYFGPGTRLTVT.

This clonotype was picked up a small number of times. The genes are TRBV7-9 and TRBJ2-5; D unresolved. The CDR3 has 14 residues. Trimming shortened V by 5 bases and J by 4 bases, and 14 bases separated the two germline ends. Germline CDR1 reads SEHNR; CDR2 reads FQNEAQ (reference sequence). The CDR3 reads CASSLEGLRETQYF. CDR3 bases: TGTGCCAGCAGCCTAGAAGGCTTACGAGAGACCCAGTACTTC.

This clonotype was detected ten times or more. The chain couples TRBV18 to TRBJ2-7; D uncertain. Germline CDR1 is KGHSH and CDR2 is LQKENI. Between the trimmed V and J ends, which lost 0 bases and 4 bases, there was a span of 10 bases. The CDR3 consists of 14 residues. This CDR3 is CASSPPTDLYEQYF. The CDR3 nucleotides read TGTGCCAGCTCACCACCTACCGACCTTTACGAGCAGTACTTC.

Worth noting for this clonotype: At one end, the junction sequence differs from germline, possibly due to a read error. This rearrangement joins TRBV5-1 to TRBJ2-7; D ambiguous. The CDR3 runs to 13 residues. Germline values: CDR1 SGHRS, CDR2 YFSETQ. In DNA, the CDR3 is TGCGCCAGCAGCCTGTACTTCAACTACAAGCAGTACTTC. It specifies CASSLYFNYKQYF.

The J gene is TRBJ1-5, the V gene TRBV4-1; 9 positions agree with TRBD1. Germline V gene data show CDR1 as MGHRA and CDR2 as YSYEKL. The V segment lost 5 bases and the J segment 1 base; nucleotides outside the gene matches: 9. This CDR3 has 17 residues. DNA for the CDR3: TGCGCCAGCAGCTCTGGACAGGGGTTGATAAGCAATCAGCCCCAGCATTTT. Amino acids: CASSSGQGLISNQPQHF.

This chain links TRBV5-6 with TRBJ2-5; D unresolved. The germline V gene has CDR1 SGHDT and CDR2 YYEEEE. Trimming pared 6 bases from V and 5 bases from J, leaving 17 bases between. The CDR3 sequence is 14 residues long. The CDR3 region has the DNA TGTGCCAGCACCCTTTTCGCAGGCATTGAGACCCAGTACTTC. As protein: CASTLFAGIETQYF.

V is TRBV6-5 and J is TRBJ1-1; D perhaps matches TRBD1 (5 bases). The CDR3 covers 12 residues. Germline V gene sequence: CDR1 MNHEY, CDR2 SVGAGI. V gave up 2 bases and J gave up 9 bases, with 10 bases separating them. CDR3 bases: TGTGCCAGCAGTTACGCACAGGAGAAAGCTTTCTTT. This encodes CASSYAQEKAFF.

This clonotype was detected only a few times. The chain links TRBV2 to TRBJ1-6; no reliable D call. CDR1 and CDR2 from the germline V gene are SNHLY and FYNNEI. V lost 5 bases and J lost 7, with 9 bases in between. This CDR3 region has 13 residues. The CDR3 is CASSYGRNSPLHF. The CDR3 DNA follows: TGTGCCAGCAGTTATGGCAGAAATTCACCCCTCCACTTT.

This clonotype was found many times. This chain uses TRBV6-5 with TRBJ2-6; D gene ambiguous. The CDR3 runs 15 residues. The V and J ends lost 0 bases and 1 base respectively, with 4 bases between them. Germline lookup yields CDR1 MNHEY and CDR2 SVGAGI. DNA for the CDR3: TGTGCCAGCAGTTACTCAGGGTCTGGGGCCAACGTCCTGACTTTC. It is translated as CASSYSGSGANVLTF.

By sample share, this clonotype is medium-sized (0.01 to 0.1%). The V call is TRBV12-3 or TRBV12-4, the J call TRBJ1-5, with a tentative D call TRBD1 (6 bases). This CDR3 is built from 15 residues. Trimming took off 6 bases at V and 6 bases at J, with 18 bases between the two ends. The CDR3 sequence: CASRETGLGGQPQHF. The CDR3, as DNA: TGTGCCAGCAGAGAAACAGGGCTTGGGGGTCAGCCCCAGCATTTT.

Worth noting for this clonotype: A much larger clone is a single base away; this may be a read error. The V gene is TRBV9, the J gene TRBJ2-5; the D call may be TRBD1 or TRBD2 (5 bases each). The germline V gene encodes CDR1 SGDLS and CDR2 YYNGEE. The CDR3 has 15 residues. Trimming removed 3 bases at V and 5 bases at J, with 17 bases between. The DNA for the CDR3 is TGTGCCAGCAGCGCCGGGGACGCCGATAAGGAGACCCAGTACTTC. Translation: CASSAGDADKETQYF. Drawing the rest from reference TRBV9 and TRBJ2-5, the complete variable domain is DSGVTQTPKHLITATGQRVTLRCSPRSGDLSVYWYQQSLDQGLQFLIQYYNGEERAKGNILERFSAQQFPDLHSELNLSSLELGDSALYFCASSAGDADKETQYFGPGTRLLVL.

The genes are TRBV27 and TRBJ2-1, with 8 bases aligning to TRBD2. The CDR3 is 15 residues long. Trimming removed 3 bases from V and 5 bases from J; junction bases left unmatched: 6. Germline-derived CDR1 and CDR2 are MNHEY and SMNVEV (reference sequence). CDR3 region: CASSLGSGDNNEQFF. The CDR3 bases are TGTGCCAGCAGTTTGGGTAGCGGGGATAACAATGAGCAGTTCTTC.

About this clonotype itself: At one boundary the junction diverges from the germline segment, which might be a read error. The chain recombines TRBV4-1 with TRBJ1-1; 7 nucleotides match TRBD1. CDR3 length: 17 amino acids. Germline V gene lookup returns CDR1 MGHRA and CDR2 YSYEKL. The CDR3 sequence: CASSQVQGTVGNTEAFF. In nucleotides, the CDR3 is TGTGCCAGCAGCCAAGTACAGGGGACAGTCGGGAACACTGAAGCTTTCTTT.